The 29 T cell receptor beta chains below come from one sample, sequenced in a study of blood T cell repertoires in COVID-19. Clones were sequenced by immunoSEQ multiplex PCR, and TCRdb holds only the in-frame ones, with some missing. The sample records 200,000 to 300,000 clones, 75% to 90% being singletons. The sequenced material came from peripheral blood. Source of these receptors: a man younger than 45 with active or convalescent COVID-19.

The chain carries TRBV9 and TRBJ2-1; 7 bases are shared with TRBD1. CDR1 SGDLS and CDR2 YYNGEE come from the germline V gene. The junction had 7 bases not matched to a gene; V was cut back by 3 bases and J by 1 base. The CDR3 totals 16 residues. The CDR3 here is CASSASWGQSYNEQFF. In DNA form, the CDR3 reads TGTGCCAGCAGCGCGAGCTGGGGACAGTCCTACAATGAGCAGTTCTTC. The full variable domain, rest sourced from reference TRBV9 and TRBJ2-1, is DSGVTQTPKHLITATGQRVTLRCSPRSGDLSVYWYQQSLDQGLQFLIQYYNGEERAKGNILERFSAQQFPDLHSELNLSSLELGDSALYFCASSASWGQSYNEQFFGPGTRLTVL.

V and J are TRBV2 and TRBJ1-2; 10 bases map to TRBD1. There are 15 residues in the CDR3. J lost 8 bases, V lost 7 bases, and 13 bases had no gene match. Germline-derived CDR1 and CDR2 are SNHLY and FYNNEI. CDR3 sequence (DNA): TGTGCCAGCATGGAGGTTGGGACAGGGGTTAGAGGCTACACCTTC. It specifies CASMEVGTGVRGYTF.

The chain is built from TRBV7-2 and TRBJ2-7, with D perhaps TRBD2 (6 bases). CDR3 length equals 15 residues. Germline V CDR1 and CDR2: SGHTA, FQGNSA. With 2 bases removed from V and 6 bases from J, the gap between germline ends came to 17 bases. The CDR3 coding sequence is TGTGCCAGCAGCTTACACGTTCCAGGAGCGGGCGAGCAGTACTTC. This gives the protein CASSLHVPGAGEQYF.

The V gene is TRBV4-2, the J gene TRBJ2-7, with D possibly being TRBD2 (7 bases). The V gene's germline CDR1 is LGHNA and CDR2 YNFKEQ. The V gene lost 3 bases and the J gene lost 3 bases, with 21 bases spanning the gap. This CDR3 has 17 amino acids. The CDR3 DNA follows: TGTGCCAGCAGCCAGGGGGGGGCAGGGACATCAAGCTACGAGCAGTACTTC. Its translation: CASSQGGAGTSSYEQYF.

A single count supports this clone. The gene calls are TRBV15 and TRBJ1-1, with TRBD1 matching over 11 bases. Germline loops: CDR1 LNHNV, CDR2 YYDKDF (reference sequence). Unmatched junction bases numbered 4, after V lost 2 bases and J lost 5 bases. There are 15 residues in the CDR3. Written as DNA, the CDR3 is TGTGCCACCAGCAGATTGGGACAGGGGGAAACTGAAGCTTTCTTT. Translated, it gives CATSRLGQGETEAFF.

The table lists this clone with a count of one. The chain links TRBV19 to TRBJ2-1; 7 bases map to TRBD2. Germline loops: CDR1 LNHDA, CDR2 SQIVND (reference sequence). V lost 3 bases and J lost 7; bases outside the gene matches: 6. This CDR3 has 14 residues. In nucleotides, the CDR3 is TGTGCCAGTAGTATGTCTGGGGGGGGGAATGAGCAGTTCTTC. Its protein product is CASSMSGGGNEQFF.

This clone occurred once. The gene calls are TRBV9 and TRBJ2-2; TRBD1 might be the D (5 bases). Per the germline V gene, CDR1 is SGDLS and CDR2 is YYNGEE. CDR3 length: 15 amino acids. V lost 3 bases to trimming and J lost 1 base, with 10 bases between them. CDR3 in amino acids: CASSALDRNTGELFF. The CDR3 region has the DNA TGTGCCAGCAGCGCCCTCGACAGGAACACCGGGGAGCTGTTTTTT.

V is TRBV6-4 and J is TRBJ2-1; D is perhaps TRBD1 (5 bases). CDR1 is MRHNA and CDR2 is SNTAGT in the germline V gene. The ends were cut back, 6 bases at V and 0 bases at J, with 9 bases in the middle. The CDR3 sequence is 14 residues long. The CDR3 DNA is TGTGCCAGCAGACAGGAGAGCTCCTACAATGAGCAGTTCTTC. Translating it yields CASRQESSYNEQFF.

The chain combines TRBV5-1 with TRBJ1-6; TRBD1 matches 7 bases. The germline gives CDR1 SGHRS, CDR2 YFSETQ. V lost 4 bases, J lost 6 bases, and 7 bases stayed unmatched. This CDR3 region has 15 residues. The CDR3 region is CASSVSDRFNSPLHF. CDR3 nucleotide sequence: TGCGCCAGCAGCGTGTCGGACAGGTTTAATTCACCCCTCCACTTT. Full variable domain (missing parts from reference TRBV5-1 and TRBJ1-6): KAGVTQTPRYLIKTRGQQVTLSCSPISGHRSVSWYQQTPGQGLQFLFEYFSETQRNKGNFPGRFSGRQFSNSRSEMNVSTLELGDSALYLCASSVSDRFNSPLHFGNGTRLTVT.

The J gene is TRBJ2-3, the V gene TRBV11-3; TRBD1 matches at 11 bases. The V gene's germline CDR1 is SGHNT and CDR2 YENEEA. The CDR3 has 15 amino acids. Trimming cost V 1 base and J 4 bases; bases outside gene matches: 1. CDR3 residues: CASSLGTGGPDTQYF. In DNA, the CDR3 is TGTGCCAGCAGCTTAGGGACAGGGGGCCCAGATACGCAGTATTTT.

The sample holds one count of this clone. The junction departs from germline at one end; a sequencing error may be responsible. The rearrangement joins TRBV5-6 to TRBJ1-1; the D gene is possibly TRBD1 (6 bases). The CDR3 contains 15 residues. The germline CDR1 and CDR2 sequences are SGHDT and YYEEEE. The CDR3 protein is CVSSPNGGANTEAFF. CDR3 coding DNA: TGTGTCAGCAGCCCAAACGGGGGGGCAAACACTGAAGCTTTCTTT.

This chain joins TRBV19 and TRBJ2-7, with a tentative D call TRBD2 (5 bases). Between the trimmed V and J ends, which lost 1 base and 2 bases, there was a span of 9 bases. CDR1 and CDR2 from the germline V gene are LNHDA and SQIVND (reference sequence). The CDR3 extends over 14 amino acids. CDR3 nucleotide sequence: TGTGCCAGTAGTATAGTTGCGGGCCCCTACGAGCAGTACTTC. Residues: CASSIVAGPYEQYF.

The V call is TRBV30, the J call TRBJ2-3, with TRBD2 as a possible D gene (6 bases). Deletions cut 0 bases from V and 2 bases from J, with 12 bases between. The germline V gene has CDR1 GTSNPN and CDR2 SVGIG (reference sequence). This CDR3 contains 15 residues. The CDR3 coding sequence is TGTGCCTGGAGTGTACGGGGGACCCACACAGATACGCAGTATTTT. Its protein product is CAWSVRGTHTDTQYF.

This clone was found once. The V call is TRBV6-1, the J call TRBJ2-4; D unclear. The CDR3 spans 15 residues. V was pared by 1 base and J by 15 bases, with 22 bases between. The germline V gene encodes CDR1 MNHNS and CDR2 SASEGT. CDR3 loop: CASSEDAVGRAVGYF. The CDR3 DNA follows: TGTGCCAGCAGTGAAGATGCGGTGGGTAGAGCCGTGGGGTACTTC.

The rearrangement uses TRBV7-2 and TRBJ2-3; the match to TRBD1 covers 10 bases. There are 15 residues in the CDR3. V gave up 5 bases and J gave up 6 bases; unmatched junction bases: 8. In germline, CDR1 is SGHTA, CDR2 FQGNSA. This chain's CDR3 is CASSPRTGGLDTQYF. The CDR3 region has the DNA TGTGCCAGCAGCCCGCGGACAGGGGGTTTGGATACGCAGTATTTT.

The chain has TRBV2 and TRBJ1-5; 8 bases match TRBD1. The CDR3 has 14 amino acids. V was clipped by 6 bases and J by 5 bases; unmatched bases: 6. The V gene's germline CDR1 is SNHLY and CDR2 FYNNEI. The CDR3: CASSWDRKDQPQHF. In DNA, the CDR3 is TGTGCCAGCAGCTGGGACAGGAAAGATCAGCCCCAGCATTTT.

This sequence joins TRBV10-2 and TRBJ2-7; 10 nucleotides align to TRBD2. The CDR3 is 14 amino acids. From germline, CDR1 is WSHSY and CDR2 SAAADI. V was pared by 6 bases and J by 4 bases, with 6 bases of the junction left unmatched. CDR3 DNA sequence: TGCGCCAGCAGGTTAGCGGGGGGTAAATACGAGCAGTACTTC. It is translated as CASRLAGGKYEQYF.

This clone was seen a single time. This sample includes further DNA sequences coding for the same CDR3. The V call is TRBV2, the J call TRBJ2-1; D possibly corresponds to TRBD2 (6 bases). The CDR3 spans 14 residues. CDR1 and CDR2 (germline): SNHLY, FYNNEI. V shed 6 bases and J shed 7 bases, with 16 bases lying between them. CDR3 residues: CASRSSGGWNEQFF. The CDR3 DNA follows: TGTGCCAGCAGATCGTCTGGGGGGTGGAATGAGCAGTTCTTC.

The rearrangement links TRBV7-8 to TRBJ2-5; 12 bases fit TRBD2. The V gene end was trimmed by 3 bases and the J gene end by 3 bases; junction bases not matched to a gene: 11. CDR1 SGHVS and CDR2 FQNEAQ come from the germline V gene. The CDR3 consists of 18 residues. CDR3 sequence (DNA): TGTGCCAGCAGCTTCAGACTAGCGGGGGCCCTAACTGAAGAGACCCAGTACTTC. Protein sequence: CASSFRLAGALTEETQYF.

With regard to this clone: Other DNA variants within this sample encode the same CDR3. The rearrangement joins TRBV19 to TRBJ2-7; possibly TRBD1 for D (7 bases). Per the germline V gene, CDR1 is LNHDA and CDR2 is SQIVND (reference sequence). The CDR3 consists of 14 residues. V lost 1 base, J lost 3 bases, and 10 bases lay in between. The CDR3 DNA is TGTGCCAGTAGTATAGGACAGGGAGGCTACGAGCAGTACTTC. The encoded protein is CASSIGQGGYEQYF.

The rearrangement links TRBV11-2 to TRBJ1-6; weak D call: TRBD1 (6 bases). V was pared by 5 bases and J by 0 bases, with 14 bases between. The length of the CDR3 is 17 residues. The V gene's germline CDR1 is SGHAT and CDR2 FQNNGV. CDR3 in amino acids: CASSVSDRSSYNSPLHF. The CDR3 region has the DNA TGTGCCAGCAGCGTGAGCGACAGGAGCTCCTATAATTCACCCCTCCACTTT.

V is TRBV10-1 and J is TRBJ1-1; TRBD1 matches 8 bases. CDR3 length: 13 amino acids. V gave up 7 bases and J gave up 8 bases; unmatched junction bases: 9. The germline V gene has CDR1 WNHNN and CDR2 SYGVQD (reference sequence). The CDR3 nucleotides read TGCGCCAGCACCCCTGGACAGGGCGTAGAAGCTTTCTTT. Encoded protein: CASTPGQGVEAFF.

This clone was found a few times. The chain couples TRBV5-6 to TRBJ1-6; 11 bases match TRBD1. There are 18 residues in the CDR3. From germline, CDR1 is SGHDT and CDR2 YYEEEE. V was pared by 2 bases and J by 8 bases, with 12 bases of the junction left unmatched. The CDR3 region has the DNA TGTGCCAGCAGCTTCGGACAGGGGGCGCGAGTCGGGGATTCACCCCTCCACTTT. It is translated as CASSFGQGARVGDSPLHF.

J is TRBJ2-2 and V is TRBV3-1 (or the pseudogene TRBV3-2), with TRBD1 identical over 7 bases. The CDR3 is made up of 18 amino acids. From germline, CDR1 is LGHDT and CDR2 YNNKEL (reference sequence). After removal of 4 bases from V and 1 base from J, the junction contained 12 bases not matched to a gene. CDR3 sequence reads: CASSPYKGQEENTGELFF. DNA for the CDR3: TGTGCCAGCAGCCCCTACAAAGGACAGGAAGAGAACACCGGGGAGCTGTTTTTT.

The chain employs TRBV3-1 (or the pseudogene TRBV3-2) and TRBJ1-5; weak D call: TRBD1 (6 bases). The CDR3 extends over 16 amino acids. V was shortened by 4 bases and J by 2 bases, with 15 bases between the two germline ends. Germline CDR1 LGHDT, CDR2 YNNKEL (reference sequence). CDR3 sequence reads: CASSLWTEGGNQPQHF. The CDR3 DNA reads TGTGCCAGCAGCCTCTGGACAGAGGGTGGCAATCAGCCCCAGCATTTT.

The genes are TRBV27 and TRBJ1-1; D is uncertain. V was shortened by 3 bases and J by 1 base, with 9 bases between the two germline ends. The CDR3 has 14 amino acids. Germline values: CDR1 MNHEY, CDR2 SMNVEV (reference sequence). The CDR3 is CASSFFRENTEAFF. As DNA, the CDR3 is TGTGCCAGCAGTTTTTTTCGGGAGAACACTGAAGCTTTCTTT.

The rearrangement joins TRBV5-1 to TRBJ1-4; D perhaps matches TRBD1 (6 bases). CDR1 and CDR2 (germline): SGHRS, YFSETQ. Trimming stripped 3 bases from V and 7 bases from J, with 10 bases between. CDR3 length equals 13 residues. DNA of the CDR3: TGCGCCAGCAGCTACGGACAGCGTGAAAAACTGTTTTTT. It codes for CASSYGQREKLFF. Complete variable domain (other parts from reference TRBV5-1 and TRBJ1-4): KAGVTQTPRYLIKTRGQQVTLSCSPISGHRSVSWYQQTPGQGLQFLFEYFSETQRNKGNFPGRFSGRQFSNSRSEMNVSTLELGDSALYLCASSYGQREKLFFGSGTQLSVL.

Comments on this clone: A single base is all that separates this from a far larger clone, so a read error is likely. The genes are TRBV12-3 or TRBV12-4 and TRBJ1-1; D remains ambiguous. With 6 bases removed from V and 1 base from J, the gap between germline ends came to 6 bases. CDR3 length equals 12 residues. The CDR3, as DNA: TGTGCCAGCAGCCCAGAGAACACTGAAGCTTTCTTT. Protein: CASSPENTEAFF.

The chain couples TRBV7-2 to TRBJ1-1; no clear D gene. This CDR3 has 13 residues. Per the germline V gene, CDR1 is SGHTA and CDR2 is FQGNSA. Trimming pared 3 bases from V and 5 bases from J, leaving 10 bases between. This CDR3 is CASSFSPGTEAFF. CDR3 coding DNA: TGTGCCAGCAGCTTTTCCCCAGGTACTGAAGCTTTCTTT.